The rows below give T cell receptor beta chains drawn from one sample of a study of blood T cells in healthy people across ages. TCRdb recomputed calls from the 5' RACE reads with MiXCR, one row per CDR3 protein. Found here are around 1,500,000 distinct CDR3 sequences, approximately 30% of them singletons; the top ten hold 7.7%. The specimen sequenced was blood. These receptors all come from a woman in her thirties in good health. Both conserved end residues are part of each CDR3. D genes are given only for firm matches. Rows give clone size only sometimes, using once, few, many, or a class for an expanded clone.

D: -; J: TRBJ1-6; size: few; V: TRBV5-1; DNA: TGCGCCAGCAGCTTGGGGGCAGAAAGGGAAACACCCCTCCACTTT; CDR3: CASSLGAERETPLHF
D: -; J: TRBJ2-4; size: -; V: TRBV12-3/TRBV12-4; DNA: TGTGCCAGCGCCAGGGGTCCTGAAAACATTCAGTACTTC; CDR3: CASARGPENIQYF
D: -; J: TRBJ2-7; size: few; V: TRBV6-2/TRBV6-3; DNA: TGTGCCAGTCTTTCCCGTAGCCCCTACGAGCAGTACTTC; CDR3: CASLSRSPYEQYF
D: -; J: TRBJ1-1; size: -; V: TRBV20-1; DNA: TGCAGTGCTGATTCGAACACTGAAGCTTTCTTT; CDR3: CSADSNTEAFF
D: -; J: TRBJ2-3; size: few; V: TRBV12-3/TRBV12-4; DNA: TGTGCCAGCAGGGGCGTGGGGTTCGGGACAGATACGCAGTATTTT; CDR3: CASRGVGFGTDTQYF
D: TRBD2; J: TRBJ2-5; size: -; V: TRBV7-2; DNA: TGTGTCAGTCGGGGAGCGGGAGTCAGAGAGACCCAGTACTTC; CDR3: CVSRGAGVRETQYF
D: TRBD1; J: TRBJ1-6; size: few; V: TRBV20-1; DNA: TGCAGTGCTAGAGCCAACGCGGGACAGACAGGGGTCTATAATTCACCCCTCCACTTT; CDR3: CSARANAGQTGVYNSPLHF
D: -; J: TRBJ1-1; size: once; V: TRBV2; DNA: TGTGCCAGCAGCACAGGGTACGCTGAAGCTTTCTTT; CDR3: CASSTGYAEAFF
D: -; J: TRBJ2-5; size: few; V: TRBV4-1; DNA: TGCGCCAGCAGCCAAGGGGAGAGGGGACAGACCCAGTACTTC; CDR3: CASSQGERGQTQYF
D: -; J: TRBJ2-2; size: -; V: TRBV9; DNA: TGTGCCAGCAGGGTTGTCACCGGGGAGCTGTTTTTT; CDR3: CASRVVTGELFF
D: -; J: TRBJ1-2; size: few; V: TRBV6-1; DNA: TGTGCCATCCCACAAGGTTTCTATGGCTACACCTTC; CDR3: CAIPQGFYGYTF
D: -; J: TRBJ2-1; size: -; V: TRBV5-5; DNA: TGTGCCAGCAGTCGTGGACGAGCCTACAATGAGCAGTTCTTC; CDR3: CASSRGRAYNEQFF
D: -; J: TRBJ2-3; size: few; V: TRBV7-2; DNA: TGTGCCAGCAGCTTTGACAGGGAGGCCACAGATACGCAGTATTTT; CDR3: CASSFDREATDTQYF
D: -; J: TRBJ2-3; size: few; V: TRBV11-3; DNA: TGTGCCAGCAGCCGACGGGACTCTAGCACAGATACGCAGTATTTT; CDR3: CASSRRDSSTDTQYF
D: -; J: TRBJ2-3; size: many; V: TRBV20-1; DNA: TGCAGTGCTAGAGGCAGTAGGGGGGGTACAGATACGCAGTATTTT; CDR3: CSARGSRGGTDTQYF
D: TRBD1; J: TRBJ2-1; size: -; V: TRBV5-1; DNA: TGCGCCAGCAGTCGGGACAGCACGCAGTTCTTC; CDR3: CASSRDSTQFF
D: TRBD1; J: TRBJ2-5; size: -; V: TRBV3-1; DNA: TGTGCCAGCAGCTTGACAGGGCGAGGGGCAGAGACCCAGTACTTC; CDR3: CASSLTGRGAETQYF
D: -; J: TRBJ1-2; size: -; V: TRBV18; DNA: TGTGCCAGCTCACCTGCTCCTATCCAACCCTATGGCTACACCTTC; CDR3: CASSPAPIQPYGYTF
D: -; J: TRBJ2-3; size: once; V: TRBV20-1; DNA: TGCAGTGCCCAGCAGAGGACAGATACGCAGTATTTT; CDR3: CSAQQRTDTQYF
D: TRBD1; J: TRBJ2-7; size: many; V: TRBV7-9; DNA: TGTGCCAGCGCTTGGGACAGGGTCTCCTACGAGCAGTACTTC; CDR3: CASAWDRVSYEQYF
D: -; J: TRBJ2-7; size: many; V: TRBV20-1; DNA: TGCAGTGCTAGAGACATTAGCCAACAGGGGGGGGCCTACGAGCAGTACTTC; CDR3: CSARDISQQGGAYEQYF
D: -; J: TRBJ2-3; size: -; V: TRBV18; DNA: TGTGCCAGCTCACCAGTGGATGGCACAGATACGCAGTTTTTT; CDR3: CASSPVDGTDTQFF
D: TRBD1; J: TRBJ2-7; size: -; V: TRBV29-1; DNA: TGCAGCGTCAGTTCCGGGACAGGGGGGTACGAGCAGTACTTC; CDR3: CSVSSGTGGYEQYF
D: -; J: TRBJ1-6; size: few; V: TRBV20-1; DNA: TGCAGTGCTAGAGATAACGTAGCGGGAAATAATTCACCCCTCCACTTT; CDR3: CSARDNVAGNNSPLHF
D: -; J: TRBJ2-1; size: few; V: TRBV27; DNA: TGTGCCAGCAGTTTGGACAGCCCAATATTCTCCTACAATGAGCAGTTCTTC; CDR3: CASSLDSPIFSYNEQFF
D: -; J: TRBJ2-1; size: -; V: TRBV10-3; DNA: TGTGCCATCAGTGGTAGGGGGGGGGCCTCTTACAATGAGCAGTTCTTC; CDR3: CAISGRGGASYNEQFF
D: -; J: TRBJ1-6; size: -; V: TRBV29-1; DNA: TGCAGCGTTGAAGTAACAGAATCCAATTCACCCCTCCACTTT; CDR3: CSVEVTESNSPLHF
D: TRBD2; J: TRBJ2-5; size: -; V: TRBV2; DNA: TGTGCCAGCAGGGGGACTAGTGTCGGGCAGTTCCAAGAGACCCAGTACTTC; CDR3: CASRGTSVGQFQETQYF
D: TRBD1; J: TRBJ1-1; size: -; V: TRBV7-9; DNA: TGTGCCAGCAGCTTCCGACCCGGGACAGGGGAAGCTTTCTTT; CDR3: CASSFRPGTGEAFF
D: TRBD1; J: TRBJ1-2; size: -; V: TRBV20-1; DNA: TGCAGTGCTAGGGGAGCCGGGACAGGGTTGACGGCTAACTATGGCTACACCTTC; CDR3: CSARGAGTGLTANYGYTF
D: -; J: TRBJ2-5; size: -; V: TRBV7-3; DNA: -; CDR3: CDSSIYLCSVEGQETQYF
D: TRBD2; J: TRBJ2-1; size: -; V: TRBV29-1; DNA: TGCAGCGTTGAAGGTATTGGACTAGCGGGAGCACCTGAGCAGTTCTTC; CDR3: CSVEGIGLAGAPEQFF
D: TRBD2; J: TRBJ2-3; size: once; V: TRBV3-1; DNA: TGTACCAGCAGCTTTTACATCTTAGCGGGGGGCCGATCGGATACGCAGTATTTT; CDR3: CTSSFYILAGGRSDTQYF
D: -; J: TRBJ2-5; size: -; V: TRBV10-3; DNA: TGTGCCATCAGTGATATGGGGCAGGGAAGCCAAGAGACCCAGTACTTC; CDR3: CAISDMGQGSQETQYF
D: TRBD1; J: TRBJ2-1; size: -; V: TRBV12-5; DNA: TGTGCTAGTGGTTATGGACAGGGCGGCTACAATGAGCAGTTCTTC; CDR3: CASGYGQGGYNEQFF
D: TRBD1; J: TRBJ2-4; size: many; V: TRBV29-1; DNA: TGCAGCGTCCGACAGGGAGCCAAAAACATTCAGTACTTC; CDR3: CSVRQGAKNIQYF
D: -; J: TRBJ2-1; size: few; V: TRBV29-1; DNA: TGCAGCGTTGAAGCCGGGGGGCAATACAATGAGCAGTTCTTC; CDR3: CSVEAGGQYNEQFF
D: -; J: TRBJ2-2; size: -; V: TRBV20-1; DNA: TGCAGTGCTAGAGACCCCTCGGTCGGGGAGCTGTTTTTT; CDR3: CSARDPSVGELFF
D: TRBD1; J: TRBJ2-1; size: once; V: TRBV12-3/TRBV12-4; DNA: TGTGCCAGCAGTTTCCGGACAGGGGGGCATACTAGGAATGAGCAGTTCTTC; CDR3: CASSFRTGGHTRNEQFF
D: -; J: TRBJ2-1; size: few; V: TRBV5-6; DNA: TGTGCCAGCAGCTTTTTGAAGCTGGGTTACAATGAGCAGTTCTTC; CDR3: CASSFLKLGYNEQFF
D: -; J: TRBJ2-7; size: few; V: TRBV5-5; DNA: TGTGCCAGCAGCTCCACATCGACCTACGAGCAGTACTTC; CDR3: CASSSTSTYEQYF
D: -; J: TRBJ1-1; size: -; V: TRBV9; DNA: TGTGCCAGCAGCGTAGTTGAGGGTCCGGACACTGAAGCTTTCTTT; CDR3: CASSVVEGPDTEAFF
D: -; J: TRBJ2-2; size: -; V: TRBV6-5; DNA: TGTGCCAGCAGTTTTGGGGGTAACGGGGAGCTGTTTTTT; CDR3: CASSFGGNGELFF
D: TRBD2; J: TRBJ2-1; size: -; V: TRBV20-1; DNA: TGCAGTGCGAGGGACGGGGGGTTCCCTGAGCAGTTCTTC; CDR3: CSARDGGFPEQFF
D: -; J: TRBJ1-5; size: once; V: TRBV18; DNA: TGTACCAGCTCACCATCGGGGGGGTGGCCCCAGCATTTT; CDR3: CTSSPSGGWPQHF
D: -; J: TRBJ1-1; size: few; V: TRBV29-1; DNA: TGCAGCGTTGAAAGACAGGAGGACACTGAAGCTTTCTTT; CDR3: CSVERQEDTEAFF
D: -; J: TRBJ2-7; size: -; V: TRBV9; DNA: TGTGCCAGCAGCGTATTTCTAGCATCCCACGAGCAGTACTTC; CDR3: CASSVFLASHEQYF
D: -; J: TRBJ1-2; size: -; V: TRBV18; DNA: TGTGCCAGCTCACCACCGTTGAACGGCTACACCTTC; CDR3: CASSPPLNGYTF
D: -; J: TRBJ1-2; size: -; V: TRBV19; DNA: TGTGCCTGTAAAGGCTATGGCTACACCTTC; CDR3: CACKGYGYTF
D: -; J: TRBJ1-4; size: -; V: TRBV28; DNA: TGTGCCAGCAGTTTAGGGGCAAAACTGTTTTTT; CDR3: CASSLGAKLFF
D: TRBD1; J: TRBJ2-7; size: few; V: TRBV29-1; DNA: TGCAGCGTTGATCCCGGACAGGGTAACTACGAGCAGTACTTC; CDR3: CSVDPGQGNYEQYF
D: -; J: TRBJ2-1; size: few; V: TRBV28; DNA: TGTGCCAGCAGTTCCCCTTGGGAGTGGCATGAGCAGTTCTTC; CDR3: CASSSPWEWHEQFF
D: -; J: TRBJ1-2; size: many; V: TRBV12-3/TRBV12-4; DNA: TGTGCCAGCAGTCGGTTCCAGGGGTCCAAGGATGGCTACACCTTC; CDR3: CASSRFQGSKDGYTF
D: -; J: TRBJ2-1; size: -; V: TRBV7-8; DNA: TGTGCCAGCGGCCGTGGGTCTAGCCTATACAATGAGCAGTTCTTC; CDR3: CASGRGSSLYNEQFF
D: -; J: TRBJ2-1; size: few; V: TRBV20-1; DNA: TGCAGTGCTGCCCTTTCGGGGGTCGGCGTTGAGCAGTTCTTC; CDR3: CSAALSGVGVEQFF
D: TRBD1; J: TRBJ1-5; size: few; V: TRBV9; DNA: TGTGCCAGCAGCGTAACCCGGGACAGGGATTACCCCCAGCATTTT; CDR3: CASSVTRDRDYPQHF
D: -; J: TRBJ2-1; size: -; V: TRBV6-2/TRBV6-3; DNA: TGTGCCAGCAGTTACGGGTCTATCAATGAGCAGTTCTTC; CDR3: CASSYGSINEQFF
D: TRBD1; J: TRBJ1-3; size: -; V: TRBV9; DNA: TGTGCCAGCAGCGTAGCTTGGAAGGGGGCGAGGAACACCATATATTTT; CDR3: CASSVAWKGARNTIYF
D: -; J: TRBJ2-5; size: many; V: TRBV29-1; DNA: TGCAGCGCAGAAGGGGACCAGGAGACCCAGTACTTC; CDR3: CSAEGDQETQYF